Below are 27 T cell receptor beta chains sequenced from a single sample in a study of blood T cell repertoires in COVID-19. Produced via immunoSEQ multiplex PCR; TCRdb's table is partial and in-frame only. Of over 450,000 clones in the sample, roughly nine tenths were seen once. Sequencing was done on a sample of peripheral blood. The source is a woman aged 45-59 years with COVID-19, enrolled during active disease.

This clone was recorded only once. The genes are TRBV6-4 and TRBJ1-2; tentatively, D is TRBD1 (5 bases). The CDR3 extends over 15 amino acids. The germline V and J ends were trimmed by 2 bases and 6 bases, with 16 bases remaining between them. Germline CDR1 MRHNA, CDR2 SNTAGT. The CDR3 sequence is CASSDPDNPLHGYTF. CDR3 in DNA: TGTGCCAGCAGTGACCCGGACAATCCTCTCCATGGCTACACCTTC.

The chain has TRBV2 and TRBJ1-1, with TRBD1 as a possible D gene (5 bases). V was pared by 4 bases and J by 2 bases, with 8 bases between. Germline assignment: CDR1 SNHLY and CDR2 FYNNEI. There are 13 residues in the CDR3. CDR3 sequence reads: CASSVTGNTEAFF. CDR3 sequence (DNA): TGTGCCAGCAGTGTTACAGGCAACACTGAAGCTTTCTTT.

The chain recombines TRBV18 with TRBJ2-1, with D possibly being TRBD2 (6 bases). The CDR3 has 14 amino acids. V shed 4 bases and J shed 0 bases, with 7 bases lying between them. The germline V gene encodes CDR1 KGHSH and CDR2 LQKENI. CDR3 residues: CASSLGSSYNEQFF. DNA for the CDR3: TGTGCCAGCTCACTCGGGAGCTCCTACAATGAGCAGTTCTTC.

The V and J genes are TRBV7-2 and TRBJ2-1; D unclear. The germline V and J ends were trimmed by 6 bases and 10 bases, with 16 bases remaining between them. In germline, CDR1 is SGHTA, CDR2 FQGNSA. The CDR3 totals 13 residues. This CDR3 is CASRQNTRVEQFF. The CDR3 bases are TGTGCCAGCAGACAAAACACCCGGGTAGAGCAGTTCTTC.

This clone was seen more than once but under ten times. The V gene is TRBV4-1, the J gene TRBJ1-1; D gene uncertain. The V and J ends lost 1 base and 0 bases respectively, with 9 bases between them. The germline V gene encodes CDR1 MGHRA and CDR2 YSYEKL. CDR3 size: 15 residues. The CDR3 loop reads CASSQGPRMNTEAFF. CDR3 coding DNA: TGCGCCAGCAGCCAAGGGCCCAGGATGAACACTGAAGCTTTCTTT.

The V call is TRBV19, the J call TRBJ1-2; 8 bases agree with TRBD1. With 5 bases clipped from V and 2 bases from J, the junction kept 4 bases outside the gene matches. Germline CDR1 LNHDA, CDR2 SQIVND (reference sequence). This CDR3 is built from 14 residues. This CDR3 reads CASSLGQGNYGYTF. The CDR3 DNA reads TGTGCCAGTAGTCTCGGACAGGGAAACTATGGCTACACCTTC. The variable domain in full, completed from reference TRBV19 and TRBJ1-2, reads DGGITQSPKYLFRKEGQNVTLSCEQNLNHDAMYWYRQDPGQGLRLIYYSQIVNDFQKGDIAEGYSVSREKKESFPLTVTSAQKNPTAFYLCASSLGQGNYGYTFGSGTRLTVV.

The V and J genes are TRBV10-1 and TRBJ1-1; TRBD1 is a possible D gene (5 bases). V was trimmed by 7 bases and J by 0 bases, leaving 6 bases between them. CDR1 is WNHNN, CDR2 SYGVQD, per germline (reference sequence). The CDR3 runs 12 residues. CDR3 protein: CASKGLNTEAFF. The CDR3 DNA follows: TGCGCCAGCAAGGGGTTGAACACTGAAGCTTTCTTT.

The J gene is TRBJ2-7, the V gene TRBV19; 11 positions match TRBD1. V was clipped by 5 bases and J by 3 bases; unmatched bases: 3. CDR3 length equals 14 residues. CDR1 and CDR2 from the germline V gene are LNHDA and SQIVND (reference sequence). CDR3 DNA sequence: TGTGCCAGTAGTCCCGGGACAGGGGGCTACGAGCAGTACTTC. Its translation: CASSPGTGGYEQYF.

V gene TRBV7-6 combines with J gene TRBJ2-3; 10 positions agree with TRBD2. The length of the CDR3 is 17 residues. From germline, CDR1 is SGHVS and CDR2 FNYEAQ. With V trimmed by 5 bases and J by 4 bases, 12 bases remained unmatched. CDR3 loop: CASSPGLAVLYADTQYF. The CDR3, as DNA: TGTGCCAGCAGCCCCGGACTAGCGGTCCTCTACGCAGATACGCAGTATTTT.

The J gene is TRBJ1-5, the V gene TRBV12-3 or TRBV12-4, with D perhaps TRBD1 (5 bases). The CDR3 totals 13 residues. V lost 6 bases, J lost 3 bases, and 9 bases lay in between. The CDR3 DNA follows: TGTGCCAGCAGAAATGGGGCCAATCAGCCCCAGCATTTT. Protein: CASRNGANQPQHF.

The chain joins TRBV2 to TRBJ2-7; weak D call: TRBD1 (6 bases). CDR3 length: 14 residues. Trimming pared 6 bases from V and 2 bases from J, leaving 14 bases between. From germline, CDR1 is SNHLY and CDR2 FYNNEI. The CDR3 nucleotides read TGTGCCAGCAGGGGACAATCACAGACCTACGAGCAGTACTTC. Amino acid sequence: CASRGQSQTYEQYF.

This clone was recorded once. The CDR3 DNA sequence: TGTGCCAGCAGTCGCGAGGACACACATGAGACCCAGTACTTC. Translation gives CASSREDTHETQYF. The chain recombines TRBV6-6 with TRBJ2-5, with D possibly being TRBD1 (5 bases). The V and J ends lost 5 bases and 5 bases respectively, with 15 bases between them. Germline assignment: CDR1 MNHNY and CDR2 SVGAGI (reference sequence). This CDR3 region has 14 residues.

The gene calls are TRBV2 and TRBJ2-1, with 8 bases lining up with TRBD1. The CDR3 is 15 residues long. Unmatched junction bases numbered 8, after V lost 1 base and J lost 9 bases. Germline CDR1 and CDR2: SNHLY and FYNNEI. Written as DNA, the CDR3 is TGTGCCAGCAGTGAAGGGACTTGGGGGACAGGTGAGCAGTTCTTC. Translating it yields CASSEGTWGTGEQFF.

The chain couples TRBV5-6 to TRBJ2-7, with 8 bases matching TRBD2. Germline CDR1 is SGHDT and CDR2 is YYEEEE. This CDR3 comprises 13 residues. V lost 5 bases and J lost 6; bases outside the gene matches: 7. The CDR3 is CASRHGGVSEQYF. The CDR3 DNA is TGTGCCAGCAGACACGGGGGGGTGTCCGAGCAGTACTTC.

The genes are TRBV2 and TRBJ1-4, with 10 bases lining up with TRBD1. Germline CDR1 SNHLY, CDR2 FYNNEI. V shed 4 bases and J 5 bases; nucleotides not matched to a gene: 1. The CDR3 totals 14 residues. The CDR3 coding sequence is TGTGCCAGCAGTGCGGACAGGGGGAATGAAAAACTGTTTTTT. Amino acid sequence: CASSADRGNEKLFF.

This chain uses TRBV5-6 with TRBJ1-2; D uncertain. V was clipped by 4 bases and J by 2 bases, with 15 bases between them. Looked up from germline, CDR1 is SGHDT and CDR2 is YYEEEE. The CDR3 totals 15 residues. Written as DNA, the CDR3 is TGTGCCAGCAGCCCGGACGTAGCGAAAAACTATGGCTACACCTTC. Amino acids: CASSPDVAKNYGYTF.

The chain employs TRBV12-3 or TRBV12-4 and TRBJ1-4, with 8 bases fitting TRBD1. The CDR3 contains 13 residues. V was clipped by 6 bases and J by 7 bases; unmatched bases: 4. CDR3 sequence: CASSHGQGEKLFF. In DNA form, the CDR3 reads TGTGCCAGCAGCCACGGACAGGGTGAAAAACTGTTTTTT.

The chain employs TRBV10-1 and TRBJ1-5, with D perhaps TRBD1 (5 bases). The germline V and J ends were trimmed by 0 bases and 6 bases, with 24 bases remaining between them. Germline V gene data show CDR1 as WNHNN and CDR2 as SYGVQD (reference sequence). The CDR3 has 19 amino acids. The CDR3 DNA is TGCGCCAGCAGTGAGTCGAAGTTTTTTGTCAGGGATTCCTCTCAGCCCCAGCATTTT. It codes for CASSESKFFVRDSSQPQHF.

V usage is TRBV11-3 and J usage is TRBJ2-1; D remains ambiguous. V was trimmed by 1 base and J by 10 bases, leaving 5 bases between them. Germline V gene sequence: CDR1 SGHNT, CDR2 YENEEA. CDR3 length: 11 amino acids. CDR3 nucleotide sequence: TGTGCCAGCAGCTTAGGTCAGGAGCAGTTCTTC. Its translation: CASSLGQEQFF.

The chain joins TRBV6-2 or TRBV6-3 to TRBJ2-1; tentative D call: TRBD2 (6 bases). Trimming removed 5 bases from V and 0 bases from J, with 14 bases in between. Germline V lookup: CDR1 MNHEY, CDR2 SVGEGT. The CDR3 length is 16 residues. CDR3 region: CASSRGTRSSYNEQFF. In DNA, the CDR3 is TGTGCCAGCAGTCGCGGGACGAGGAGCTCCTACAATGAGCAGTTCTTC.

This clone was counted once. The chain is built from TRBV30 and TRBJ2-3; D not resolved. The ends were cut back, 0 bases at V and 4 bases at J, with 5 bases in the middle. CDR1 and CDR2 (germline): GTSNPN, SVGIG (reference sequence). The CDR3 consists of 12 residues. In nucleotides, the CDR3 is TGTGCCTGGAGTGTTTTATCAGATACGCAGTATTTT. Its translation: CAWSVLSDTQYF.

CDR3 nucleotide sequence: TGCGCCAGCAGCCCCGGACGGGAGAGGACACCCCTCCACTTT. Amino acids: CASSPGRERTPLHF. The chain is built from TRBV5-1 and TRBJ1-6; D gene uncertain. From germline, CDR1 is SGHRS and CDR2 YFSETQ. The length of the CDR3 is 14 residues. V was cut by 4 bases and J by 11 bases, with 16 bases left in between.

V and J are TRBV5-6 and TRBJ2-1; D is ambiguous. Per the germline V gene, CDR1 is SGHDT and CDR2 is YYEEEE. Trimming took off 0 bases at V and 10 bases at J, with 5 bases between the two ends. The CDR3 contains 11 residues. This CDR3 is CASSLAPEQFF. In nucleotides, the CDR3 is TGTGCCAGCAGCTTGGCCCCGGAGCAGTTCTTC.

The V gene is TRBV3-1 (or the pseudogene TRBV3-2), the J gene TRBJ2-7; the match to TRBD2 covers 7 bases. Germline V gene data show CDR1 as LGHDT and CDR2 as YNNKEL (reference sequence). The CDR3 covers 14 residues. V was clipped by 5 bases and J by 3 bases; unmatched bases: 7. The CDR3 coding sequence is TGTGCCAGCAGCACCCGGACTAGTGGCTACGAGCAGTACTTC. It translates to CASSTRTSGYEQYF.

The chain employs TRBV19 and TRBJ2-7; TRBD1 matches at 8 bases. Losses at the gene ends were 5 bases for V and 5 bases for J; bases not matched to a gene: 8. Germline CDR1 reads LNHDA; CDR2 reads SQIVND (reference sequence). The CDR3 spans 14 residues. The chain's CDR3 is CASSGGQGSNEQYF. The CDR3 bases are TGTGCCAGTAGTGGCGGACAGGGTAGTAACGAGCAGTACTTC.

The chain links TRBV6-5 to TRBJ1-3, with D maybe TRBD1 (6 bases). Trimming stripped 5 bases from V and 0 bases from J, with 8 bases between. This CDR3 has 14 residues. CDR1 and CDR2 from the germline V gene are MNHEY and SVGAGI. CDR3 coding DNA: TGTGCCAGCAGTCGACAGGTCTCTGGAAACACCATATATTTT. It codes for CASSRQVSGNTIYF.

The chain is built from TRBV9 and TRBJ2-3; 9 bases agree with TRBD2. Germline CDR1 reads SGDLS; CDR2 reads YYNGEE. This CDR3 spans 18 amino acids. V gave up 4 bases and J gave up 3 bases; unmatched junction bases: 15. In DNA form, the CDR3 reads TGTGCCAGCAGCCGATCCCCAAATGGGGCGGGGGGGACAGATACGCAGTATTTT. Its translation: CASSRSPNGAGGTDTQYF. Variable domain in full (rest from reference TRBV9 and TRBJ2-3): DSGVTQTPKHLITATGQRVTLRCSPRSGDLSVYWYQQSLDQGLQFLIQYYNGEERAKGNILERFSAQQFPDLHSELNLSSLELGDSALYFCASSRSPNGAGGTDTQYFGPGTRLTVL.